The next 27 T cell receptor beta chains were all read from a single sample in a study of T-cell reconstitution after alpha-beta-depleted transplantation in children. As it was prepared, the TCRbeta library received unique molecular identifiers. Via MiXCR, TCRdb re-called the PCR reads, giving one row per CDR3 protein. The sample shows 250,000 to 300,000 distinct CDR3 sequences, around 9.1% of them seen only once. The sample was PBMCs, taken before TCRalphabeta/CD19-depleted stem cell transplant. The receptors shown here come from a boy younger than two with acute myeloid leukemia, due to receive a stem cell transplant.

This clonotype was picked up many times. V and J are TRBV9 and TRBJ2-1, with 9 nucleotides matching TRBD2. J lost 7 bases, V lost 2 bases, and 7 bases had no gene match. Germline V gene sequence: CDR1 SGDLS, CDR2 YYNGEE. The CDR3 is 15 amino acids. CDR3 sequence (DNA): TGTGCCAGCAGCGTCGCGGTAGCGGGGGCTAATGAGCAGTTCTTC. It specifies CASSVAVAGANEQFF. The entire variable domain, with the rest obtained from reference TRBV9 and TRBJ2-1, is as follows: DSGVTQTPKHLITATGQRVTLRCSPRSGDLSVYWYQQSLDQGLQFLIQYYNGEERAKGNILERFSAQQFPDLHSELNLSSLELGDSALYFCASSVAVAGANEQFFGPGTRLTVL.

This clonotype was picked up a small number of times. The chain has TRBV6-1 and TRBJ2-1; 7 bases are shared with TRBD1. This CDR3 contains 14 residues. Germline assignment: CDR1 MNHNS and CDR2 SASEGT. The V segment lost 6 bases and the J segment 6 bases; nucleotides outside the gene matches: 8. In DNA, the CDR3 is TGTGCCAGCAGGTCCCAGGGGGATGGCAATGAGCAGTTCTTC. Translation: CASRSQGDGNEQFF.

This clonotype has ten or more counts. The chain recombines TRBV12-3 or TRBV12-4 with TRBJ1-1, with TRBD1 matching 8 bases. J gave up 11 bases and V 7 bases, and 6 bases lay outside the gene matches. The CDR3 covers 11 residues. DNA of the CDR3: TGTGCCAGCAATAGACAGGGGAAGGCTTTCTTT. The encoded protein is CASNRQGKAFF.

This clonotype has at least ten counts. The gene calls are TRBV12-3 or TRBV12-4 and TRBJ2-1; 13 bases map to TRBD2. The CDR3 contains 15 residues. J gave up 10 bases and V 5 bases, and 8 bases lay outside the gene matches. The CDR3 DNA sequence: TGTGCCAGCAGTGCTACTAGCGGGGGGGCCCGGGAGCAGTTCTTC. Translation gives CASSATSGGAREQFF.

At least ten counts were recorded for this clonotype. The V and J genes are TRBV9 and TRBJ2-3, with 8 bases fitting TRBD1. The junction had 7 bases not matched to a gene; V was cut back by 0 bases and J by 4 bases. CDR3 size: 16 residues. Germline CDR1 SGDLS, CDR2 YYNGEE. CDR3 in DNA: TGTGCCAGCAGCGTAGCTACAGGGGGAGGCGCAGATACGCAGTATTTT. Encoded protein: CASSVATGGGADTQYF.

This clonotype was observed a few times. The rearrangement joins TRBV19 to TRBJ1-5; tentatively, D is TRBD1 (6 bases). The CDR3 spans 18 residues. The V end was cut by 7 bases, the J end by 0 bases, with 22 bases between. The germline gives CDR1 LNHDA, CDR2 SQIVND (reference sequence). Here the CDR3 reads CASTSSNGTLHSNQPQHF. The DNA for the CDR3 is TGTGCCAGTACTTCCTCCAACGGGACACTCCATAGCAATCAGCCCCAGCATTTT.

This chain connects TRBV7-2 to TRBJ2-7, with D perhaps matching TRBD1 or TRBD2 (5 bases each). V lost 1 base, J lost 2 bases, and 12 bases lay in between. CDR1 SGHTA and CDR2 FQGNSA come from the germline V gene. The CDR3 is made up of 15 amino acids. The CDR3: CASSLGGTSAYEQYF. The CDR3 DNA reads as TGTGCCAGCAGCTTAGGGGGGACGTCTGCCTACGAGCAGTACTTC.

The DNA of the CDR3 is TGTGCCAGCAGTTTCGGGGGGGCCAACACCGGGGAGCTGTTTTTT. As protein: CASSFGGANTGELFF. The chain uses TRBV12-3 or TRBV12-4 and TRBJ2-2; 8 positions agree with TRBD2. The trim removed 3 bases at V and 2 bases at J, leaving 2 bases unmatched. The CDR3 has 15 residues.

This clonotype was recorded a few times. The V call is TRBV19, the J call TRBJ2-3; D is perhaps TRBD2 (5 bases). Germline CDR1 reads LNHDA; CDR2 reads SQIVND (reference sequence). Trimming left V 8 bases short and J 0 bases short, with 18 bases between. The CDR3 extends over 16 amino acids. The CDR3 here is CASRGIQTPSTDTQYF. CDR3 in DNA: TGTGCCAGTCGGGGTATTCAGACCCCTAGCACAGATACGCAGTATTTT.

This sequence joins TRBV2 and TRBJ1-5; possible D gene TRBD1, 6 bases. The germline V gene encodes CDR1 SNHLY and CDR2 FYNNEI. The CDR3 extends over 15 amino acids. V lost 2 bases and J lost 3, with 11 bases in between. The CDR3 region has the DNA TGTGCCAGCAGTGAATGGACAGCAGACAATCAGCCCCAGCATTTT. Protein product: CASSEWTADNQPQHF.

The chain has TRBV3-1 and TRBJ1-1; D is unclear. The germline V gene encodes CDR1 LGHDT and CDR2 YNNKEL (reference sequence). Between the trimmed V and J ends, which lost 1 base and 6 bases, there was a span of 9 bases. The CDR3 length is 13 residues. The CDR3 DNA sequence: TGTGCCAGCAGCCAAGTTTACGGGGCTGAAGCTTTCTTT. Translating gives CASSQVYGAEAFF.

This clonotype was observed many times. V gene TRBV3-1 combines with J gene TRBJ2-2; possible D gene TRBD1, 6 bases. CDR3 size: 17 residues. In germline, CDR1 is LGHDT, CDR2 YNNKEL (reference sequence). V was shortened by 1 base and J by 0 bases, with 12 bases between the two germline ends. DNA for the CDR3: TGTGCCAGCAGCCAAGCTAGGACAGCTGCGAACACCGGGGAGCTGTTTTTT. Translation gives CASSQARTAANTGELFF.

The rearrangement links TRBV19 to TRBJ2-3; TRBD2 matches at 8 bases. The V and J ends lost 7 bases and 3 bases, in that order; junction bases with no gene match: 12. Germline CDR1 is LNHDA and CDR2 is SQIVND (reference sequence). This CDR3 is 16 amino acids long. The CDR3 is CASMGAGGFETDTQYF. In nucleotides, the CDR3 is TGTGCCAGTATGGGTGCGGGAGGTTTTGAGACAGATACGCAGTATTTT.

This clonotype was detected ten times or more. The CDR3 loop is CASSLAPEQADTQYF. The CDR3 bases are TGTGCCAGCAGCTTAGCTCCTGAACAGGCAGATACGCAGTATTTT. The chain has TRBV11-2 and TRBJ2-3; the D gene is possibly TRBD1 (5 bases). Trimming stripped 1 base from V and 4 bases from J, with 12 bases between. CDR1 and CDR2 from the germline V gene are SGHAT and FQNNGV. The CDR3 totals 15 residues.

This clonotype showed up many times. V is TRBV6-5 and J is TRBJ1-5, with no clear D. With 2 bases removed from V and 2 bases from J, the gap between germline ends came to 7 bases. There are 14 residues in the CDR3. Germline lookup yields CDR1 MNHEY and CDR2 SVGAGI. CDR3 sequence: CASSYREGNQPQHF. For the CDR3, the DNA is TGTGCCAGCAGTTACAGGGAGGGCAATCAGCCCCAGCATTTT.

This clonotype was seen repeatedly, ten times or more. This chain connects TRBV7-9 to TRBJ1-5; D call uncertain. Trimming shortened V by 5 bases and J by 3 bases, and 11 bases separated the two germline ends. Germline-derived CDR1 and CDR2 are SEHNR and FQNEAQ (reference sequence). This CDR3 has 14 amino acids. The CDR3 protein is CASSVGSDNQPQHF. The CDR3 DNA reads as TGTGCCAGCAGCGTAGGGTCCGACAATCAGCCCCAGCATTTT.

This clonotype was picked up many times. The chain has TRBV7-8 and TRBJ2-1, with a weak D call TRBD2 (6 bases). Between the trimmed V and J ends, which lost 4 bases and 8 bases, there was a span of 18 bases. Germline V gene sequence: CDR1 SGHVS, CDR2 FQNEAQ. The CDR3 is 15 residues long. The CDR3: CASSSPGLLLHEQFF. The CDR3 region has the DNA TGTGCCAGCAGCTCGCCGGGACTCCTCCTCCATGAGCAGTTCTTC. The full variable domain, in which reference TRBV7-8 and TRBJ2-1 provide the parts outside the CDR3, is GAGVSQSPRYKVAKRGQDVALRCDPISGHVSLFWYQQALGQGPEFLTYFQNEAQLDKSGLPSDRFFAERPEGSVSTLKIQRTQQEDSAVYLCASSSPGLLLHEQFFGPGTRLTVL.

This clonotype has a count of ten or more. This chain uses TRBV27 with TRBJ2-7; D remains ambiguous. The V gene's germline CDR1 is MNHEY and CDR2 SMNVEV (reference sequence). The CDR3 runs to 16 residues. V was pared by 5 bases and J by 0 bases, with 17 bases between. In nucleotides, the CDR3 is TGTGCCAGCAGTCCTAATCCGGGCCTGAGCTCCTACGAGCAGTACTTC. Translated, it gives CASSPNPGLSSYEQYF.

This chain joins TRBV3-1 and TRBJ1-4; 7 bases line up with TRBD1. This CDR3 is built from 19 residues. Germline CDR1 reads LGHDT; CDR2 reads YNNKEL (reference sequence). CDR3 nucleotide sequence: TGTACCTTCTGTTTCGGACCGGGACAGCGCGTTGCAACTAATGAAAAACTGTTTTTT. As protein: CTFCFGPGQRVATNEKLFF.

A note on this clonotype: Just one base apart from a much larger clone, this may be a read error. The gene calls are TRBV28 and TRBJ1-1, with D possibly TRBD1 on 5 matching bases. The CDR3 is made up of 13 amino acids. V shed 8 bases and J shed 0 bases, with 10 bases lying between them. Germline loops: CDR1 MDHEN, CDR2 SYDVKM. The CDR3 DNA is TGTGCCAGCGAGACGGGGGTGAACACTGAAGCTTTCTTT. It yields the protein CASETGVNTEAFF.

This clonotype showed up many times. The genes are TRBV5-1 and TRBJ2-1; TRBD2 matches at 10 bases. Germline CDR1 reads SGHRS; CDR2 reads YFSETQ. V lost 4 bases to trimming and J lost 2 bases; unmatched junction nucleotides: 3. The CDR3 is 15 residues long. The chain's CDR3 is CASSGSGGTYNEQFF. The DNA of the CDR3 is TGCGCCAGCAGCGGTAGCGGGGGGACCTACAATGAGCAGTTCTTC.

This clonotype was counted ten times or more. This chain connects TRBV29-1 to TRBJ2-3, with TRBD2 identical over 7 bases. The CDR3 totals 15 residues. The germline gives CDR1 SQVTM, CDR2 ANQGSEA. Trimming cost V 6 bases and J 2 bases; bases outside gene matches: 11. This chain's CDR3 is CSVGEASGHTDTQYF. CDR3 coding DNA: TGCAGCGTCGGGGAGGCTAGCGGCCACACAGATACGCAGTATTTT.

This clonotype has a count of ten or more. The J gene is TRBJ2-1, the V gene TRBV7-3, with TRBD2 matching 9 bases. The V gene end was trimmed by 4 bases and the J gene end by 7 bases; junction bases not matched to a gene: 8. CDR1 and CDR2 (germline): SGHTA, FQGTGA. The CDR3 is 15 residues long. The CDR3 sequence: CASSSSGRSSNEQFF. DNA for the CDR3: TGTGCCAGCAGCTCAAGCGGGAGGAGCTCAAATGAGCAGTTCTTC.

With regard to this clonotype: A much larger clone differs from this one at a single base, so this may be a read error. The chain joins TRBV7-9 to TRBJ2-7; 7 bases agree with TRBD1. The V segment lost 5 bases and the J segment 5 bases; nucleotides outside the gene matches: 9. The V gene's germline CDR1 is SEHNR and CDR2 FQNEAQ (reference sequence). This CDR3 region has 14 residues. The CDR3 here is CASSPGQPSHEQYF. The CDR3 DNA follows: TGTGCCAGCAGCCCGGGACAGCCATCCCACGAGCAGTACTTC.

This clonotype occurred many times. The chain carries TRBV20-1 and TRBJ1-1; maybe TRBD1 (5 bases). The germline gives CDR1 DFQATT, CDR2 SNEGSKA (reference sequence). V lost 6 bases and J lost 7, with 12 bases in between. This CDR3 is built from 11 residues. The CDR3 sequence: CSAPTENEAFF. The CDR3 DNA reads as TGCAGTGCCCCGACAGAAAATGAAGCTTTCTTT.

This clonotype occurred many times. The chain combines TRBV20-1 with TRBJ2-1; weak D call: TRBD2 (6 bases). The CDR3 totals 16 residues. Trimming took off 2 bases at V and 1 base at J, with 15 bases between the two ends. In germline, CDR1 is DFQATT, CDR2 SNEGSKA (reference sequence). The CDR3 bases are TGCAGTGCTAGAAGGAGGGGAGTTTGGTCCTACAATGAGCAGTTCTTC. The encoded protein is CSARRRGVWSYNEQFF.

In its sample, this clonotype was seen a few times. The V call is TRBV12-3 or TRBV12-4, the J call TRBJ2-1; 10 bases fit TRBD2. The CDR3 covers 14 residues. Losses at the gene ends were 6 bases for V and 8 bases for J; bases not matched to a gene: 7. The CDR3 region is CASRISGGPDEQFF. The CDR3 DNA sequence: TGTGCCAGCAGGATTAGCGGGGGGCCAGATGAGCAGTTCTTC.